This T cell receptor beta chain was documented in a study of T-cell memory formation after mild COVID-19. This CDR3 spans 14 amino acids. V lost 4 bases and J 6 bases, leaving 16 bases between the germline ends. Germline V gene sequence: CDR1 DFQATT, CDR2 SNEGSKA (reference sequence). A note on this clonotype: As yet, its antigen is unknown.

Study findings and constraints: Contracting clones from day 15 to 85 showed balanced CD4/CD8; later expanders favored CD4+.

Using its own MiXCR run on the 5' RACE reads, TCRdb lists one record per CDR3 protein. The sample has roughly 350,000 distinct CDR3 sequences, around 27% seen once. What was sequenced was PBMCs or a T cell subset sorted from them (not recorded which). This receptor was obtained from an adult woman who had mild COVID-19 (a few samples of this study predate the infection). Cell type and time point are not known. The V call is TRBV20-1, the J call TRBJ1-5; D is undetermined. CDR3 sequence: CSATPAGDIQPQHF. As DNA, the CDR3 is TGCAGTGCTACCCCCGCGGGAGATATTCAGCCCCAGCATTTT.